Shown below are 31 T cell receptor beta chains from a single sample sequenced in a study of lung T cells in sarcoidosis with Löfgren's syndrome (dated by TCRdb to the late 2010s). Sequencing relied on an Illumina MiSeq. TCRdb reran the public reads through fastp at Q25 and MiXCR, keeping productive beta chains. Identical CDR3 protein sequences are pooled into one entry, listed with their most common genes and DNA. For this sample there are 58,000 or so distinct CDR3 sequences; 20% to 25% appear just once. Jointly, the top ten make up under 3% of the sample. Sequencing was carried out using CD4+ T cells from PBMCs. These receptors were obtained from a human donor with sarcoidosis (Löfgren's syndrome or another form), or a control subject (not recorded which).

The genes are TRBV5-5 and TRBJ2-3; D call uncertain. V lost 0 bases and J 0 bases, leaving 11 bases between the germline ends. There are 16 residues in the CDR3. Germline loops: CDR1 SGHKS, CDR2 YYEKEE (reference sequence). CDR3 in amino acids: CASSLERQPSTDTQYF. Here the CDR3 DNA reads TGTGCCAGCAGCTTGGAGCGCCAGCCTAGCACAGATACGCAGTATTTT.

This clonotype was counted ten times or more. The rearrangement joins TRBV13 to TRBJ1-1; 7 bases align to TRBD1. Germline-derived CDR1 and CDR2 are PRHDT and FYEKMQ (reference sequence). This CDR3 has 19 amino acids. Germline trimming cut 0 bases from V and 0 bases from J; bases unmatched to any gene: 13. CDR3 amino acids: CASSLGPGTGGGMNTEAFF. The CDR3 region has the DNA TGTGCCAGCAGCTTAGGGCCCGGGACTGGAGGGGGCATGAACACTGAAGCTTTCTTT.

This clonotype was seen many times. This chain connects TRBV12-3 or TRBV12-4 to TRBJ1-3, with unresolved D. The CDR3 spans 16 residues. Trimming removed 3 bases from V and 0 bases from J, with 12 bases in between. For the CDR3, the DNA is TGTGCCAGCAGTTTCCACAGACCCAGCTCTGGAAACACCATATATTTT. Protein sequence: CASSFHRPSSGNTIYF.

The J gene is TRBJ1-6, the V gene TRBV6-6, with D possibly TRBD1 on 5 matching bases. The length of the CDR3 is 18 residues. V was trimmed by 6 bases and J by 4 bases, leaving 22 bases between them. Germline lookup yields CDR1 MNHNY and CDR2 SVGAGI (reference sequence). The CDR3 sequence: CASRPKGRGSAYNSPLHF. The CDR3 region has the DNA TGTGCCAGCAGACCCAAGGGGCGAGGGTCCGCATATAATTCACCCCTCCACTTT.

Ten or more counts support this clonotype. The J gene is TRBJ1-6, the V gene TRBV4-1; 10 bases align to TRBD1. V gave up 3 bases and J gave up 9 bases; unmatched junction bases: 5. Per germline, CDR1 MGHRA and CDR2 YSYEKL. The CDR3 has 15 residues. The CDR3 region is CASSQRGDRGSPLHF. The CDR3, as DNA: TGCGCCAGCAGCCAGCGAGGGGACAGGGGTTCACCCCTCCACTTT.

This clonotype was observed a handful of times. This may be a read error: a much more frequent sequence differs by one nucleotide. The chain carries TRBV25-1 and TRBJ2-2; D may be TRBD1 or TRBD2 (6 bases each). This CDR3 region has 16 residues. Germline V CDR1 and CDR2: MGHDK, SYGVNS. CDR3 protein: CASSEYGQTNTGGLFF. CDR3 nucleotide sequence: TGTGCCAGCAGTGAATATGGACAGACGAACACCGGGGGGCTGTTTTTT.

This clonotype showed up many times. The chain employs TRBV19 and TRBJ2-1, with 12 bases fitting TRBD2. This CDR3 has 14 amino acids. CDR1 and CDR2 (germline): LNHDA, SQIVND (reference sequence). J gave up 4 bases and V 10 bases, and 5 bases lay outside the gene matches. For the CDR3, the DNA is TGTGCCATCGGACTAGCGGGAAAGTACAATGAGCAGTTCTTC. It yields the protein CAIGLAGKYNEQFF. The complete variable domain, with remaining parts taken from reference TRBV19 and TRBJ2-1, reads DGGITQSPKYLFRKEGQNVTLSCEQNLNHDAMYWYRQDPGQGLRLIYYSQIVNDFQKGDIAEGYSVSREKKESFPLTVTSAQKNPTAFYLCAIGLAGKYNEQFFGPGTRLTVL.

This clonotype was recorded many times. The chain joins TRBV28 to TRBJ2-3, with 10 bases lining up with TRBD1. Germline V lookup: CDR1 MDHEN, CDR2 SYDVKM. The CDR3 length is 17 residues. V trimming: 6 bases; J trimming: 2 bases; junction bases outside the gene matches: 11. The CDR3 sequence is CASRLLTGGFYTDTQYF. CDR3 coding DNA: TGTGCCAGCAGGCTACTGACAGGGGGCTTTTACACAGATACGCAGTATTTT.

This clonotype was seen many times. The J gene is TRBJ2-7, the V gene TRBV6-2 or TRBV6-3; D gene unclear. V lost 4 bases to trimming and J lost 9 bases, with 16 bases between them. This CDR3 has 13 amino acids. The germline CDR1 and CDR2 sequences are MNHEY and SVGEGT. The CDR3 coding sequence is TGTGCCAGCAGTTTACGAGAGACCCCGTCGCAGTACGTC. It specifies CASSLRETPSQYV.

The chain has TRBV24-1 and TRBJ2-1; 11 nucleotides line up with TRBD2. CDR1 and CDR2 from the germline V gene are KGHDR and SFDVKD. This CDR3 has 17 residues. V lost 3 bases, J lost 3 bases, and 6 bases stayed unmatched. The DNA for the CDR3 is TGTGCCACCAGTGATGGGGCGGGGACTAGCGGCTACAATGAGCAGTTCTTC. Amino acids: CATSDGAGTSGYNEQFF.

Comment on this clonotype: Germline and junction disagree at one end, which may indicate a read error. The chain employs TRBV6-1 and TRBJ2-1; 7 nucleotides agree with TRBD2. Per germline, CDR1 MNHNS and CDR2 SASEGT. The CDR3 has 17 amino acids. CDR3 DNA: TGTGCCAGCAGCCAGAAGGCTAGCGGTCTCCAATCCAATGGGCAGTTCTTC. As protein: CASSQKASGLQSNGQFF.

This clonotype was detected many times. The J gene is TRBJ2-1, the V gene TRBV15; 14 nucleotides agree with TRBD2. This CDR3 comprises 16 residues. Germline CDR1 LNHNV, CDR2 YYDKDF (reference sequence). V dropped 5 bases and J dropped 7; count of bases not matched to a gene: 7. DNA of the CDR3: TGTGCCACCAGCTTACGGACTAGCGGGGGGAAAAATGAGCAGTTCTTC. This translates into CATSLRTSGGKNEQFF. Full variable domain (outside the CDR3, taken from reference TRBV15 and TRBJ2-1): DAMVIQNPRYQVTQFGKPVTLSCSQTLNHNVMYWYQQKSSQAPKLLFHYYDKDFNNEADTPDNFQSRRPNTSFCFLDIRSPGLGDTAMYLCATSLRTSGGKNEQFFGPGTRLTVL.

This clonotype was seen ten or more times. The V and J genes are TRBV20-1 and TRBJ2-5; 10 bases are shared with TRBD2. Germline-derived CDR1 and CDR2 are DFQATT and SNEGSKA (reference sequence). The CDR3 runs 14 residues. J gave up 5 bases and V 5 bases, and 8 bases lay outside the gene matches. In DNA, the CDR3 is TGCAGTGCTTCCCCTAGCGGGAGTGGGGAGACCCAGTACTTC. Protein: CSASPSGSGETQYF.

Of note for this clonotype: An end of the junction differs from the germline gene, which may be a read error. This chain links TRBV12-3 or TRBV12-4 with TRBJ2-2, with TRBD1 matching 7 bases. The CDR3 has 16 amino acids. CDR3 amino acids: CASSFFRGRNTEELFF. The DNA for the CDR3 is TGTGCCAGCAGTTTTTTCAGGGGGAGAAACACCGAGGAGCTGTTTTTT.

In the case of this clonotype: A junction end diverges from the germline sequence, so it may reflect a read error. The rearrangement links TRBV4-1 to TRBJ1-3, with D possibly TRBD1 on 5 matching bases. Germline V gene data show CDR1 as MGHRA and CDR2 as YSYEKL. This CDR3 has 15 residues. The CDR3 nucleotides read TGCACCAGCAGCGGGACCGGGGCCTCTGGAAACACTATATATTTT. This translates into CTSSGTGASGNTIYF.

This clonotype was detected many times. The rearrangement uses TRBV20-1 and TRBJ1-5; D ambiguous. Trimming left V 6 bases short and J 2 bases short, with 17 bases between. This CDR3 region has 15 residues. Germline CDR1 reads DFQATT; CDR2 reads SNEGSKA (reference sequence). CDR3 amino acids: CSAQAVGIGNQPQHF. CDR3 coding DNA: TGCAGTGCCCAAGCCGTGGGTATTGGCAATCAGCCCCAGCATTTT.

This sequence joins TRBV4-2 and TRBJ2-1, with TRBD2 matching over 13 bases. The germline CDR1 and CDR2 sequences are LGHNA and YNFKEQ. CDR3 size: 17 residues. V shed 6 bases and J 0 bases; nucleotides not matched to a gene: 5. In DNA form, the CDR3 reads TGTGCCAGCAGAGGGACTAGCGGGATAGGCTCCTACAATGAGCAGTTCTTC. It codes for CASRGTSGIGSYNEQFF.

On this clonotype itself: The CDR3 end shows no conserved phenylalanine or tryptophan, and so a read error is likely. DNA of the CDR3: TGTGCCAGCAGCCGCGGGAGGCCACCCACAGATACGCAGTATCTT. Amino acids: CASSRGRPPTDTQYL. This rearrangement joins TRBV6-6 to TRBJ2-3; 8 bases fit TRBD2. The CDR3 length is 15 residues. V was pared by 6 bases and J by 2 bases, with 7 bases of the junction left unmatched. Per germline, CDR1 MNHNY and CDR2 SVGAGI (reference sequence).

There are many counts of this clonotype. The chain links TRBV7-2 to TRBJ1-5, with TRBD1 as a possible D gene (5 bases). In germline, CDR1 is SGHTA, CDR2 FQGNSA. V lost 8 bases and J 0 bases, leaving 14 bases between the germline ends. The CDR3 has 15 residues. The CDR3 region has the DNA TGTGCCAGCTCCCCGGGGGGGAATAGCAATCAGCCCCAGCATTTT. Translating it yields CASSPGGNSNQPQHF.

This clonotype was seen many times. The chain employs TRBV6-1 and TRBJ2-7; no reliable D call. Germline lookup yields CDR1 MNHNS and CDR2 SASEGT. This CDR3 has 14 residues. V lost 5 bases, J lost 4 bases, and 15 bases lay in between. CDR3 DNA sequence: TGTGCCAGCAGTTATCGTAAGGTTGGGTACGAGCAGTACGTC. This sequence encodes CASSYRKVGYEQYV.

As for this clonotype: A read error may be the cause here, since a much bigger clone is one base away. The V and J genes are TRBV7-2 and TRBJ1-6; D gene unclear. CDR1 and CDR2 (germline): SGHTA, FQGNSA. This CDR3 contains 13 residues. The CDR3: CASILEMRTPLHF. The CDR3 DNA reads as TGTGCCAGCATCTTAGAAATGAGGACACCCCTCCACTTT.

This clonotype occurred a few times. In DNA, the CDR3 is TGCGCCAGCAGCCAGGGACAGGGTCCCTCCTACGAGCAGTACTTC. Amino acid sequence: CASSQGQGPSYEQYF. The chain has TRBV4-1 and TRBJ2-7, with 9 bases aligning to TRBD1. This CDR3 region has 15 residues. Germline assignment: CDR1 MGHRA and CDR2 YSYEKL. J lost 0 bases, V lost 3 bases, and 3 bases had no gene match.

This clonotype has just a few counts. The chain couples TRBV11-3 to TRBJ2-3, with D possibly being TRBD1 (5 bases). V gave up 1 base and J gave up 3 bases, with 11 bases separating them. CDR1 SGHNT and CDR2 YENEEA come from the germline V gene. The CDR3 length is 15 residues. CDR3 DNA sequence: TGTGCCAGCAGCTTAGGAACAGGTGAAACAGATACGCAGTATTTT. Translation: CASSLGTGETDTQYF. Full variable domain (missing parts from reference TRBV11-3 and TRBJ2-3): EAGVVQSPRYKIIEKKQPVAFWCNPISGHNTLYWYLQNLGQGPELLIRYENEEAVDDSQLPKDRFSAERLKGVDSTLKIQPAELGDSAVYLCASSLGTGETDTQYFGPGTRLTVL.

This clonotype has at least ten counts. The chain recombines TRBV28 with TRBJ2-3, with a tentative D call TRBD2 (6 bases). Germline values: CDR1 MDHEN, CDR2 SYDVKM. The V end lost 2 bases, the J end lost 2 bases, and 11 bases lay between the germline ends. The CDR3 covers 15 residues. CDR3 amino acids: CASSLRRGNTDTQYF. As DNA, the CDR3 is TGTGCCAGCAGTTTAAGGCGGGGAAACACAGATACGCAGTATTTT.

CDR3 coding DNA: TGTGCCAGTAGCGCGGGACAGTACACCTCTGGAAACACCATATATTTT. It translates to CASSAGQYTSGNTIYF. The chain recombines TRBV19 with TRBJ1-3; TRBD1 matches at 7 bases. Germline CDR1 LNHDA, CDR2 SQIVND (reference sequence). The CDR3 has 16 amino acids. V shed 6 bases, J shed 0 bases, and the junction held 8 bases outside the gene matches.

This clonotype occurred many times. Written as DNA, the CDR3 is TGTGCCAGCAGTTTAGGTCTAGCGGGAGTTTACAATGAGCAGTTCTTC. The encoded protein is CASSLGLAGVYNEQFF. The chain joins TRBV6-1 to TRBJ2-1, with 10 nucleotides matching TRBD2. Germline lookup yields CDR1 MNHNS and CDR2 SASEGT. This CDR3 region has 16 residues. Losses at the gene ends were 5 bases for V and 4 bases for J; bases not matched to a gene: 8.

On this clonotype: Being one base from a much bigger clone, this may be a read error. The chain combines TRBV19 with TRBJ1-1; no clear D. This CDR3 is 11 amino acids long. Germline CDR1 and CDR2: LNHDA and SQIVND (reference sequence). The CDR3 here is CASRGWAEALF. DNA for the CDR3: TGTGCCAGTAGGGGTTGGGCTGAAGCTCTCTTT.

This chain joins TRBV28 and TRBJ2-5; 10 bases agree with TRBD1. Trimming cost V 5 bases and J 8 bases; bases outside gene matches: 5. Germline CDR1 MDHEN, CDR2 SYDVKM. This CDR3 comprises 13 residues. The CDR3 bases are TGTGCCAGCAGTCGGGACAGGGGTGATACCCAGTACTTC. It is translated as CASSRDRGDTQYF.

V usage is TRBV11-2 and J usage is TRBJ2-3, with D unresolved. Germline V gene data show CDR1 as SGHAT and CDR2 as FQNNGV. Trimming stripped 5 bases from V and 9 bases from J, with 18 bases between. The CDR3 length is 14 residues. In nucleotides, the CDR3 is TGTGCCAGCAGCCCTACTCGAGGCCATATGACGCAGTATTTT. It specifies CASSPTRGHMTQYF.

In the case of this clonotype: One end of the junction varies from germline; a read error may be responsible. The chain links TRBV6-1 to TRBJ1-1, with D perhaps TRBD1 (6 bases). The CDR3 contains 15 residues. CDR1 is MNHNS, CDR2 SASEGT, per germline. CDR3 sequence reads: CASSEGGRGNTEVFF. CDR3 sequence (DNA): TGTGCCAGCAGTGAAGGAGGAAGGGGGAACACTGAAGTTTTCTTT.

As for this clonotype: A much larger clonotype is one base distant, so this may be a read error. This likely comes from a read error, as the CDR3 has no conserved phenylalanine or tryptophan at its end. DNA for the CDR3: TGTGCCAGCAGCCCCCCGACAGGGAAGAAGGTCGAGACCCAGTACTCC. Translation gives CASSPPTGKKVETQYS. The chain is built from TRBV7-2 and TRBJ2-5; 7 bases agree with TRBD1. The CDR3 loop spans 16 amino acids. The ends lost 5 bases at V and 5 bases at J; junction bases unmatched: 14. Germline CDR1 is SGHTA and CDR2 is FQGNSA.